Presented here are 21 T cell receptor beta chains from one specimen sequenced in a study of OX40 agonist ivuxolimab in advanced cancers. Only in-frame clones appear in the TCRdb table, and some are missing; sequencing was by immunoSEQ multiplex PCR. The table records tens of thousands of clones, around 90% of them present only once. The starting material was CD4+ or CD8+ T cells sorted from blood, obtained in a trial of the OX40 agonist ivuxolimab. The receptors originated from an adult with an advanced solid tumor such as melanoma, head and neck, liver or kidney cancer.

The chain carries TRBV5-1 and TRBJ2-2; no clear D. The V and J ends lost 0 bases and 5 bases respectively, with 8 bases between them. Per the germline V gene, CDR1 is SGHRS and CDR2 is YFSETQ. CDR3 length: 14 residues. DNA of the CDR3: TGCGCCAGCAGCTTGGTTGGCGGAACCGGGGAGCTGTTTTTT. Amino acids: CASSLVGGTGELFF.

This rearrangement joins TRBV7-9 to TRBJ1-1, with D maybe TRBD1 (6 bases). The germline CDR1 and CDR2 sequences are SEHNR and FQNEAQ (reference sequence). V dropped 5 bases and J dropped 1 base, with 11 bases sitting between them. The length of the CDR3 is 14 residues. For the CDR3, the DNA is TGTGCCAGCAGCCGGGACACTCAGAACACTGAAGCTTTCTTT. Its translation is CASSRDTQNTEAFF. Looking up the rest from reference TRBV7-9 and TRBJ1-1 gives the full variable domain: DTGVSQNPRHKITKRGQNVTFRCDPISEHNRLYWYRQTLGQGPEFLTYFQNEAQLEKSRLLSDRFSAERPKGSFSTLEIQRTEQGDSAMYLCASSRDTQNTEAFFGQGTRLTVV.

CDR3 coding DNA: TGTGCCAGCACTCAAGGGGGCAGCTCTGTCTATGGCTACACCTTC. Protein product: CASTQGGSSVYGYTF. The rearrangement uses TRBV6-1 and TRBJ1-2; 7 bases are shared with TRBD1. The CDR3 runs to 15 residues. Trimming at V came to 7 bases and at J to 4 bases, leaving 12 bases not matched to a gene. Germline CDR1 reads MNHNS; CDR2 reads SASEGT.

To note about this clone: The sample carries other DNA sequences with the same CDR3. This chain links TRBV19 with TRBJ2-3; 7 bases agree with TRBD2. The CDR3 contains 14 residues. Per germline, CDR1 LNHDA and CDR2 SQIVND (reference sequence). The trim removed 1 base at V and 3 bases at J, leaving 1 base unmatched. In nucleotides, the CDR3 is TGTGCCAGTAGTATAGCGGGAGGAACAGATACGCAGTATTTT. As protein: CASSIAGGTDTQYF.

V usage is TRBV21-1 and J usage is TRBJ1-4; the listed D gene, TRBD1, was not tested against the DNA. TRBV21-1 is recorded as a pseudogene. The length of the CDR3 is 15 residues. CDR3 amino acids: CASSKPLGHSEKLFF. CDR3 sequence (DNA): TGTGCCAGCAGCAAGCCCCTTGGACACAGTGAAAAACTGTTTTTT.

This sequence joins TRBV6-5 and TRBJ2-1; TRBD1 matches at 8 bases. The V gene end was trimmed by 0 bases and the J gene end by 4 bases; junction bases not matched to a gene: 5. The CDR3 is 16 residues long. From germline, CDR1 is MNHEY and CDR2 SVGAGI. CDR3 in DNA: TGTGCCAGCAGTTACTCAGTTGGACAGGGTTACAATGAGCAGTTCTTC. As protein: CASSYSVGQGYNEQFF.

This sequence joins TRBV5-1 and TRBJ2-3; perhaps TRBD2 as D (7 bases). The V end lost 4 bases, the J end lost 7 bases, and 19 bases lay between the germline ends. Looked up from germline, CDR1 is SGHRS and CDR2 is YFSETQ. This CDR3 has 15 amino acids. As DNA, the CDR3 is TGCGCCAGCAGCCCCACGCGCGGGGGCCCTTATACGCAGTATTTT. This encodes CASSPTRGGPYTQYF.

This clone was picked up one time. The chain recombines TRBV19 with TRBJ1-2; D uncertain. The CDR3 contains 15 residues. Looked up from germline, CDR1 is LNHDA and CDR2 is SQIVND (reference sequence). Trimming stripped 1 base from V and 2 bases from J, with 11 bases between. The CDR3 reads CASSIGQSSNYGYTF. The DNA for the CDR3 is TGTGCCAGTAGTATAGGACAAAGTTCAAACTATGGCTACACCTTC.

The chain has TRBV4-2 and TRBJ2-7; no firm D call. Trimming took off 0 bases at V and 3 bases at J, with 9 bases between the two ends. The germline CDR1 and CDR2 sequences are LGHNA and YNFKEQ. This CDR3 has 14 amino acids. CDR3 amino acids: CASSQDRARYEQYF. In nucleotides, the CDR3 is TGTGCCAGCAGCCAAGATCGAGCCCGCTACGAGCAGTACTTC.

The chain recombines TRBV19 with TRBJ1-5, with unresolved D. Germline assignment: CDR1 LNHDA and CDR2 SQIVND (reference sequence). The CDR3 consists of 17 residues. V was cut by 3 bases and J by 0 bases, with 15 bases left in between. CDR3 sequence reads: CASSISRRVVSNQPQHF. The CDR3 DNA reads TGTGCCAGTAGTATCAGCAGGAGGGTGGTTAGCAATCAGCCCCAGCATTTT.

The chain links TRBV11-3 to TRBJ2-2; D tentatively fits TRBD1 or TRBD2 (5 bases each). Germline V CDR1 and CDR2: SGHNT, YENEEA. The V and J ends lost 5 bases and 7 bases respectively, with 11 bases between them. The CDR3 loop spans 13 amino acids. DNA of the CDR3: TGTGCCAGCAGCCCAGGGACGTACGGGGAGCTGTTTTTT. Its translation: CASSPGTYGELFF.

A few counts support this clone. The chain couples TRBV18 to TRBJ1-5; D unresolved. The CDR3 length is 13 residues. V was clipped by 4 bases and J by 5 bases, with 9 bases between them. Germline V lookup: CDR1 KGHSH, CDR2 LQKENI. CDR3 nucleotide sequence: TGTGCCAGCTCACGAGAGGAGGATCAGCCCCAGCATTTT. This codes for CASSREEDQPQHF.

The chain joins TRBV6-4 to TRBJ1-1, with D perhaps TRBD1 (6 bases). Germline V CDR1 and CDR2: MRHNA, SNTAGT. Trimming shortened V by 3 bases and J by 1 base, and 6 bases separated the two germline ends. This CDR3 has 13 amino acids. CDR3 nucleotide sequence: TGTGCCAGCAGTGAGGGGGCGAACACTGAAGCTTTCTTT. Protein: CASSEGANTEAFF.

The chain carries TRBV5-6 and TRBJ1-1; TRBD1 aligns across 7 bases. Looked up from germline, CDR1 is SGHDT and CDR2 is YYEEEE. The ends lost 3 bases at V and 4 bases at J; junction bases unmatched: 3. The CDR3 sequence is 13 residues long. For the CDR3, the DNA is TGTGCCAGCAGCTCGGAGGGGGCCACTGAAGCTTTCTTT. This encodes CASSSEGATEAFF.

The rearrangement uses TRBV11-2 and TRBJ1-1; D perhaps matches TRBD1 (5 bases). The CDR3 has 13 residues. Looked up from germline, CDR1 is SGHAT and CDR2 is FQNNGV. V was shortened by 4 bases and J by 0 bases, with 6 bases between the two germline ends. CDR3 loop: CASSSGMNTEAFF. CDR3 DNA sequence: TGTGCCAGCAGCTCAGGGATGAACACTGAAGCTTTCTTT.

To note about this clone: The sample has other DNA sequences that encode this CDR3 too. V is TRBV28 and J is TRBJ2-7; D uncertain. V shed 7 bases and J shed 0 bases, with 19 bases lying between them. The CDR3 extends over 16 amino acids. Germline V gene sequence: CDR1 MDHEN, CDR2 SYDVKM. CDR3 sequence reads: CASIPGGQASSYEQYF. CDR3 bases: TGTGCCAGCATTCCTGGCGGTCAGGCGAGCTCCTACGAGCAGTACTTC.

The CDR3: CASRDRGNQPQHF. The CDR3, as DNA: TGTGCCAGCAGGGACAGGGGAAATCAGCCCCAGCATTTT. The rearrangement joins TRBV28 to TRBJ1-5; 9 bases match TRBD1. The CDR3 is made up of 13 amino acids. J lost 4 bases, V lost 6 bases, and 1 base had no gene match. Germline CDR1 and CDR2: MDHEN and SYDVKM.

V is TRBV6-1 and J is TRBJ1-1; D is unresolved. The CDR3 has 17 residues. Deletions cut 3 bases from V and 0 bases from J, with 17 bases between. Germline-derived CDR1 and CDR2 are MNHNS and SASEGT. CDR3 loop: CASSDSRIVRLNTEAFF. Here the CDR3 DNA reads TGTGCCAGCAGTGATAGTCGGATTGTGAGGTTGAACACTGAAGCTTTCTTT.

This chain uses TRBV2 with TRBJ1-1, with unresolved D. Trimming removed 1 base at V and 4 bases at J, with 13 bases between. The CDR3 totals 15 residues. The germline V gene encodes CDR1 SNHLY and CDR2 FYNNEI. CDR3 sequence reads: CASSEEQRSGTEAFF. The CDR3 bases are TGTGCCAGCAGTGAAGAGCAGAGGAGCGGCACTGAAGCTTTCTTT.

The chain couples TRBV6-1 to TRBJ1-3; D is unclear. V dropped 4 bases and J dropped 4 bases, with 11 bases sitting between them. The germline V gene has CDR1 MNHNS and CDR2 SASEGT. The length of the CDR3 is 14 residues. CDR3 sequence (DNA): TGTGCCAGCAGTGTGCAGAGGAGGGGAAACACCATATATTTT. It yields the protein CASSVQRRGNTIYF.

V gene TRBV5-1 combines with J gene TRBJ1-2; 12 bases align to TRBD1. With V trimmed by 4 bases and J by 2 bases, 6 bases remained unmatched. Looked up from germline, CDR1 is SGHRS and CDR2 is YFSETQ. This CDR3 region has 16 residues. DNA of the CDR3: TGCGCCAGCAGCGAGGTAGGGACAGGGGGCAACTATGGCTACACCTTC. Translated, it gives CASSEVGTGGNYGYTF. Drawing the rest from reference TRBV5-1 and TRBJ1-2, the complete variable domain is KAGVTQTPRYLIKTRGQQVTLSCSPISGHRSVSWYQQTPGQGLQFLFEYFSETQRNKGNFPGRFSGRQFSNSRSEMNVSTLELGDSALYLCASSEVGTGGNYGYTFGSGTRLTVV.